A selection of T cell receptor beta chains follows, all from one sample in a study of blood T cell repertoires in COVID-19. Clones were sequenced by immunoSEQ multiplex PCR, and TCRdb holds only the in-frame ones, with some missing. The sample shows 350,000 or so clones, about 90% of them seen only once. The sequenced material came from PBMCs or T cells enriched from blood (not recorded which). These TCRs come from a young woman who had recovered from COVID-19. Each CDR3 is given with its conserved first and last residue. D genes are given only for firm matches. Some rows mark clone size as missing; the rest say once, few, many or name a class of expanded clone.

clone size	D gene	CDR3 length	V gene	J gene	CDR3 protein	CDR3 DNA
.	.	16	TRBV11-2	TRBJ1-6	CASSPGYGREDSPLHF	TGTGCCAGCAGCCCTGGTTACGGCAGGGAAGATTCACCCCTCCACTTT
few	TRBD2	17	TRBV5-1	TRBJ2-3	CASSSGISGGAGHTQYF	TGCGCCAGCAGCTCGGGAATCAGCGGGGGGGCCGGACATACGCAGTATTTT
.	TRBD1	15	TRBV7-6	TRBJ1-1	CASSFRGLDETEAFF	TGTGCCAGCAGCTTCAGGGGGCTGGATGAGACTGAAGCTTTCTTT
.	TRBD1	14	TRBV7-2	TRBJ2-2	CASRGQGRTGELFF	TGTGCCAGCAGAGGACAGGGGAGGACCGGGGAGCTGTTTTTT
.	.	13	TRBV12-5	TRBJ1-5	CASARGVYQPQHF	TGTGCTAGTGCGCGGGGTGTGTATCAGCCCCAGCATTTT
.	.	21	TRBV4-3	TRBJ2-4	CASSQDTRQSFGALAKNIQYF	TGCGCCAGCAGCCAAGACACGCGACAATCCTTCGGTGCCCTAGCCAAAAACATTCAGTACTTC
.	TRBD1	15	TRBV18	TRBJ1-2	CASSLRQGSLYGYTF	TGTGCCAGCTCACTACGACAGGGGTCACTATATGGCTACACCTTC
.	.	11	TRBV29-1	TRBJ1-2	CSVARGYGYTF	TGCAGCGTTGCGCGGGGCTATGGCTACACCTTC
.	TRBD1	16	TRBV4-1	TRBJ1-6	CASSRGDSLTGSPLHF	TGCGCCAGCAGCCGAGGGGACAGCTTGACGGGCTCACCCCTCCACTTT
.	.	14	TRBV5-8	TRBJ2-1	CASSFDGDLGEQFF	TGTGCCAGCAGCTTCGACGGGGATCTTGGTGAGCAGTTCTTC
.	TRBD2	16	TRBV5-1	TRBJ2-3	CASSWALAGDTDTQYF	TGCGCCAGCAGCTGGGCACTGGCGGGGGACACAGATACGCAGTATTTT
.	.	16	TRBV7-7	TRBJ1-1	CASSPLVGAMNTEAFF	TGTGCCAGCAGCCCCTTGGTTGGAGCAATGAACACTGAAGCTTTCTTT
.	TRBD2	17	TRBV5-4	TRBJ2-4	CASSLPGLAGGGGIQYF	TGTGCCAGCAGCTTACCGGGACTAGCGGGGGGTGGAGGCATTCAGTACTTC
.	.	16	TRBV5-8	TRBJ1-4	CASPPLTGGLGEKLFF	TGTGCCAGCCCCCCTTTAACGGGGGGGCTTGGAGAAAAACTGTTTTTT
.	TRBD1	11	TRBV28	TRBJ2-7	CASRTGGEQYF	TGTGCCAGCAGGACAGGGGGCGAGCAGTACTTC
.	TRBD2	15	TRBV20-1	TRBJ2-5	CSASRVAGDQETQYF	TGCAGTGCGAGTCGTGTAGCGGGGGACCAAGAGACCCAGTACTTC
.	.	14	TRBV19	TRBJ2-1	CASSRNGRVNEQFF	TGTGCCAGTAGTCGGAACGGCCGGGTGAATGAGCAGTTCTTC
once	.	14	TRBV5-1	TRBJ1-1	CASSFRALNTEAFF	TGCGCCAGCAGCTTCAGGGCCCTGAACACTGAAGCTTTCTTT
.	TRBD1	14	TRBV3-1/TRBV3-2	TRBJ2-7	CASRQAGTGDEQYF	TGTGCCAGCAGGCAAGCCGGGACAGGGGACGAGCAGTACTTC
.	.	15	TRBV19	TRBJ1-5	CASSTPGDGNQPQHF	TGTGCCAGTAGTACGCCGGGGGACGGGAATCAGCCCCAGCATTTT
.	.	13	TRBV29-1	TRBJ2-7	CSVELDGGFEQYF	TGCAGCGTTGAATTGGACGGAGGGTTTGAGCAGTACTTC
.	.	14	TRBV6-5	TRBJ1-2	CASSTAQGTYGYTF	TGTGCCAGCAGTACCGCCCAGGGGACCTATGGCTACACCTTC
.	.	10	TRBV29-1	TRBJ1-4	CSAGGEKLFF	TGCAGCGCTGGGGGCGAAAAACTGTTTTTT
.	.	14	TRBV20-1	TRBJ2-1	CSASRLDSYNEQFF	TGCAGTGCTAGTCGTCTAGACTCCTACAATGAGCAGTTCTTC
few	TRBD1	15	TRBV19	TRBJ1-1	CATGGTVHMNTEAFF	TGTGCCACTGGGGGGACAGTCCACATGAACACTGAAGCTTTCTTT
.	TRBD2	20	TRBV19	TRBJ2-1	CASSVRGPSGGARSYNEQFF	TGTGCCAGTAGTGTGAGGGGTCCTAGCGGGGGGGCCAGGTCCTACAATGAGCAGTTCTTC
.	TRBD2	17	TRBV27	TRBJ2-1	CASSYRLVAGTYNEQFF	TGTGCCAGCAGCTACCGTTTGGTAGCGGGGACCTACAATGAGCAGTTCTTC
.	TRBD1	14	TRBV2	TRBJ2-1	CASSRQGSYNEQFF	TGTGCCAGCAGTCGACAGGGCTCCTACAATGAGCAGTTCTTC
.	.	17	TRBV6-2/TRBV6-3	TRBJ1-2	CASSYNPGEMNPYGYTF	TGTGCCAGCAGTTACAACCCAGGGGAAATGAACCCCTATGGCTACACCTTC